Each of the 27 T cell receptor beta chains below was sequenced from the same sample in a study of vaccination effects on CD4 cells after COVID-19. Sequencing was preceded by expansion of antigen-specific CD4+ T cells with viral peptide pools in the ViraFEST assay. The culture ran for 10 days before CD4+ T cells were isolated. Participants got two doses of BNT162b2 or mRNA-1273 vaccine. Their specific antigens are unknown. Clones were read by immunoSEQ multiplex PCR, and TCRdb kept only the in-frame ones, dropping some. The table shows tens of thousands of clones, with roughly 78% occurring only once. This specimen consisted of CD4+ T cells from PBMCs cultured with HCoV-OC43 spike peptides, obtained after COVID-19 vaccination. Documented subset: HCoV-OC43 spike overlapping peptide pool stimulation. The origin of the receptors is a human donor who received a COVID-19 vaccine.

The gene calls are TRBV5-4 and TRBJ2-5; tentative D call: TRBD1 (5 bases). Germline V gene sequence: CDR1 SGHNT, CDR2 YYREEE (reference sequence). This CDR3 is 14 amino acids long. With 4 bases removed from V and 0 bases from J, the gap between germline ends came to 10 bases. The CDR3 sequence: CASSPDTHQETQYF. The CDR3 DNA is TGTGCCAGCAGCCCGGACACTCACCAAGAGACCCAGTACTTC.

The rearrangement uses TRBV15 and TRBJ1-1; D is unresolved. V was cut by 0 bases and J by 1 base, with 6 bases left in between. CDR1 and CDR2 (germline): LNHNV, YYDKDF (reference sequence). The CDR3 is 14 residues long. The CDR3 loop reads CATSRDQQNTEAFF. In DNA, the CDR3 is TGTGCCACCAGCAGAGATCAACAGAACACTGAAGCTTTCTTT.

This rearrangement joins TRBV9 to TRBJ2-1; 9 bases agree with TRBD1. Germline-derived CDR1 and CDR2 are SGDLS and YYNGEE. CDR3 length equals 15 residues. Trimming took 3 bases from V and 2 from J; bases not matched to a gene: 3. The CDR3 DNA follows: TGTGCCAGCAGCGACCGGGACAGGGCCTACAATGAGCAGTTCTTC. Its translation is CASSDRDRAYNEQFF.

About this clone: One junction end does not reproduce the germline sequence, and a read error may be involved. This chain joins TRBV3-1 (or the pseudogene TRBV3-2) and TRBJ1-2; 7 bases fit TRBD1. CDR1 and CDR2 (germline): LGHDT, YNNKEL (reference sequence). The CDR3 covers 13 residues. The CDR3 protein is CASSEDRDYGYTF. CDR3 DNA sequence: TGTGCCAGCAGCGAAGACAGGGACTATGGCTACACCTTC.

CDR3 amino acids: CASSPGQSSYEQYV. The CDR3 DNA reads TGTGCCAGCTCCCCTGGACAGAGCTCCTACGAGCAGTACGTC. This chain connects TRBV18 to TRBJ2-7, with D possibly being TRBD1 (6 bases). CDR1 KGHSH and CDR2 LQKENI come from the germline V gene. The V end lost 6 bases, the J end lost 0 bases, and 12 bases lay between the germline ends. The CDR3 extends over 14 amino acids.

The chain combines TRBV6-5 with TRBJ1-1; the D gene is possibly TRBD1 (5 bases). The CDR3 extends over 13 amino acids. Trimming shortened V by 0 bases and J by 7 bases, and 9 bases separated the two germline ends. Germline CDR1 MNHEY, CDR2 SVGAGI. Here the CDR3 DNA reads TGTGCCAGCAGTTACTCTTCAGGGCTTGAAGCTTTCTTT. Residues: CASSYSSGLEAFF.

The rearrangement links TRBV19 to TRBJ2-1; D assignment may be TRBD1 or TRBD2 (6 bases each). Germline V CDR1 and CDR2: LNHDA, SQIVND (reference sequence). The CDR3 consists of 16 residues. V was clipped by 4 bases and J by 4 bases, with 17 bases between them. The CDR3 loop is CASSTPLGGIYNEQFF. The CDR3 DNA is TGTGCCAGTAGTACTCCACTAGGGGGGATTTACAATGAGCAGTTCTTC.

The chain is built from TRBV14 and TRBJ2-2, with D unclear. Deletions cut 2 bases from V and 5 bases from J, with 6 bases between. CDR1 is SGHDN and CDR2 is FVKESK in the germline V gene. The CDR3 runs 13 residues. CDR3 protein: CASSQQATGELFF. The CDR3 DNA is TGTGCCAGCAGCCAACAGGCAACCGGGGAGCTGTTTTTT. Full variable domain (remainder filled in from reference TRBV14 and TRBJ2-2): EAGVTQFPSHSVIEKGQTVTLRCDPISGHDNLYWYRRVMGKEIKFLLHFVKESKQDESGMPNNRFLAERTGGTYSTLKVQPAELEDSGVYFCASSQQATGELFFGEGSRLTVL.

Only a few counts were recorded for this clone. This rearrangement joins TRBV27 to TRBJ1-2, with D perhaps TRBD1 (5 bases). The ends were cut back, 5 bases at V and 2 bases at J, with 9 bases in the middle. CDR1 and CDR2 from the germline V gene are MNHEY and SMNVEV (reference sequence). The CDR3 runs to 13 residues. In DNA form, the CDR3 reads TGTGCCAGCAGTAGGAGGGGCAACTATGGCTACACCTTC. It is translated as CASSRRGNYGYTF.

The V call is TRBV30, the J call TRBJ1-2, with 10 positions matching TRBD1. This CDR3 has 14 amino acids. Germline V lookup: CDR1 GTSNPN, CDR2 SVGIG (reference sequence). The V segment lost 3 bases and the J segment 6 bases; nucleotides outside the gene matches: 7. CDR3 loop: CAWRTMGQGNGYTF. CDR3 coding DNA: TGTGCCTGGAGGACCATGGGACAGGGGAATGGCTACACCTTC. Using reference TRBV30 and TRBJ1-2 for the parts outside the CDR3, the full variable domain is SQTIHQWPATLVQPVGSPLSLECTVEGTSNPNLYWYRQAAGRGLQLLFYSVGIGQISSEVPQNLSASRPQDRQFILSSKKLLLSDSGFYLCAWRTMGQGNGYTFGSGTRLTVV.

The V and J genes are TRBV5-8 and TRBJ1-1; D is unresolved. This CDR3 is built from 16 residues. The V end lost 4 bases, the J end lost 0 bases, and 16 bases lay between the germline ends. Germline V CDR1 and CDR2: SGHTS, YDEGEE. The CDR3 DNA is TGTGCCAGCAGCAGTTGGAACTGGAGGGTGAACACTGAAGCTTTCTTT. It specifies CASSSWNWRVNTEAFF.

This chain uses TRBV3-1 (or the pseudogene TRBV3-2) with TRBJ1-1, with a tentative D call TRBD1 (6 bases). Trimming cost V 4 bases and J 7 bases, with 10 bases left between them. The CDR3 totals 12 residues. CDR1 and CDR2 (germline): LGHDT, YNNKEL (reference sequence). The chain's CDR3 is CASSLWGLEAFF. The CDR3 nucleotides read TGTGCCAGCAGCCTTTGGGGGCTTGAAGCTTTCTTT.

V usage is TRBV12-3 or TRBV12-4 and J usage is TRBJ1-3; D is undetermined. The CDR3 has 12 residues. With 6 bases removed from V and 8 bases from J, the gap between germline ends came to 11 bases. Written as DNA, the CDR3 is TGTGCCAGCAGCCTCATGAGGGACACCATATATTTT. This encodes CASSLMRDTIYF.

CDR3 protein: CASSNDGSGGVSYNEQFF. CDR3 bases: TGTGCCAGCAGCAACGATGGTAGCGGGGGAGTTTCCTACAATGAGCAGTTCTTC. V usage is TRBV7-9 and J usage is TRBJ2-1; 9 nucleotides match TRBD2. Germline loops: CDR1 SEHNR, CDR2 FQNEAQ (reference sequence). This CDR3 spans 18 amino acids. V shed 5 bases, J shed 1 base, and the junction held 12 bases outside the gene matches.

This sequence joins TRBV6-5 and TRBJ2-1; no reliable D call. This CDR3 contains 13 residues. V shed 11 bases and J shed 10 bases, with 21 bases lying between them. Germline-derived CDR1 and CDR2 are MNHEY and SVGAGI. CDR3 protein: CAGSQNTVGEQFF. In DNA form, the CDR3 reads TGTGCCGGCTCACAGAATACCGTGGGAGAGCAGTTCTTC.

This chain connects TRBV7-3 to TRBJ2-3; 8 bases line up with TRBD1. The V segment lost 8 bases and the J segment 7 bases; nucleotides outside the gene matches: 14. CDR1 is SGHTA and CDR2 is FQGTGA in the germline V gene. This CDR3 comprises 15 residues. In DNA, the CDR3 is TGTGCCAGCTCAAGAGAGGCAGGGGGCATTAATACGCAGTATTTT. Translating gives CASSREAGGINTQYF.

The chain couples TRBV29-1 to TRBJ2-5; no reliable D call. Trimming took 7 bases from V and 1 from J, leaving 10 bases between them. Germline-derived CDR1 and CDR2 are SQVTM and ANQGSEA. This CDR3 has 12 residues. The CDR3 here is CSARRAQETQYF. The CDR3 nucleotides are TGCAGCGCCCGACGCGCCCAAGAGACCCAGTACTTC. The full variable domain, completed using reference TRBV29-1 and TRBJ2-5, is SAVISQKPSRDICQRGTSLTIQCQVDSQVTMMFWYRQQPGQSLTLIATANQGSEATYESGFVIDKFPISRPNLTFSTLTVSNMSPEDSSIYLCSARRAQETQYFGPGTRLLVL.

J is TRBJ2-1 and V is TRBV5-1; possible D gene TRBD2, 7 bases. Trimming removed 7 bases from V and 8 bases from J, with 16 bases in between. The CDR3 is 13 amino acids. Per germline, CDR1 SGHRS and CDR2 YFSETQ. CDR3 sequence reads: CASGGASKYEQFF. For the CDR3, the DNA is TGCGCCAGCGGGGGGGCCTCAAAATATGAGCAGTTCTTC.

The chain is built from TRBV2 and TRBJ1-2; weak D call: TRBD1 (5 bases). CDR1 is SNHLY and CDR2 is FYNNEI in the germline V gene. CDR3 size: 13 residues. V lost 6 bases to trimming and J lost 6 bases, with 14 bases between them. Here the CDR3 reads CASRAGLLNGYTF. The CDR3 DNA reads as TGTGCCAGCAGGGCGGGGCTCCTAAATGGCTACACCTTC.

This rearrangement joins TRBV4-2 to TRBJ2-5, with D tentatively TRBD2 (7 bases). The germline V gene has CDR1 LGHNA and CDR2 YNFKEQ. The CDR3 runs 16 residues. The V gene lost 1 base and the J gene lost 4 bases, with 16 bases spanning the gap. The CDR3 protein is CASSQGEGVRIETQYF. The CDR3 nucleotides are TGTGCCAGCAGCCAAGGGGAGGGGGTCAGAATAGAGACCCAGTACTTC.

This chain uses TRBV12-5 with TRBJ2-3; the D call may be TRBD1 or TRBD2 (5 bases each). Germline CDR1 and CDR2: LGHNT and FRNRAP. V gave up 4 bases and J gave up 4 bases, with 9 bases separating them. CDR3 length: 13 amino acids. CDR3 region: CASGWGWADTQYF. CDR3 nucleotide sequence: TGTGCTAGTGGTTGGGGGTGGGCAGATACGCAGTATTTT.

The chain combines TRBV6-5 with TRBJ2-1, with 7 bases lining up with TRBD1. In germline, CDR1 is MNHEY, CDR2 SVGAGI. Germline trimming cut 5 bases from V and 5 bases from J; bases unmatched to any gene: 6. CDR3 length: 14 amino acids. DNA for the CDR3: TGTGCCAGCAGTACCTGGACAGGAGACAATGAGCAGTTCTTC. Protein: CASSTWTGDNEQFF.

This chain joins TRBV6-5 and TRBJ1-2; 7 bases are shared with TRBD1. The CDR3 is 13 amino acids. The V segment lost 6 bases and the J segment 3 bases; nucleotides outside the gene matches: 4. Germline CDR1 and CDR2: MNHEY and SVGAGI. Here the CDR3 DNA reads TGTGCCAGCAGGTTCGGGACAGACTATGGCTACACCTTC. Translation: CASRFGTDYGYTF.

The sample holds one count of this clone. The rearrangement joins TRBV5-1 to TRBJ1-2; no clear D gene. The ends were cut back, 4 bases at V and 2 bases at J, with 21 bases in the middle. The CDR3 is made up of 17 amino acids. Per the germline V gene, CDR1 is SGHRS and CDR2 is YFSETQ. In nucleotides, the CDR3 is TGCGCCAGCAGCGACAATGCGGGGAATCAAGCCAACTATGGCTACACCTTC. It codes for CASSDNAGNQANYGYTF.

V is TRBV19 and J is TRBJ2-3; D gene unclear. Germline CDR1 LNHDA, CDR2 SQIVND (reference sequence). The V end lost 1 base, the J end lost 0 bases, and 2 bases lay between the germline ends. The CDR3 spans 13 residues. CDR3 sequence reads: CASSIASTDTQYF. The CDR3 DNA follows: TGTGCCAGTAGTATAGCTAGCACAGATACGCAGTATTTT.

The chain has TRBV20-1 and TRBJ1-2, with unresolved D. This CDR3 spans 10 amino acids. Germline CDR1 and CDR2: DFQATT and SNEGSKA (reference sequence). V gave up 3 bases and J gave up 10 bases, with 9 bases separating them. CDR3 sequence (DNA): TGCAGTGCTAGCCCGGAAGACTACACCTTC. Its protein is CSASPEDYTF.

The chain joins TRBV7-2 to TRBJ1-5; perhaps TRBD1 as D (5 bases). The CDR3 has 14 amino acids. The V gene lost 5 bases and the J gene lost 7 bases, with 15 bases spanning the gap. CDR1 SGHTA and CDR2 FQGNSA come from the germline V gene. CDR3 region: CASSPRVGEQPQHF. CDR3 bases: TGTGCCAGCAGCCCTAGAGTGGGGGAACAGCCCCAGCATTTT.